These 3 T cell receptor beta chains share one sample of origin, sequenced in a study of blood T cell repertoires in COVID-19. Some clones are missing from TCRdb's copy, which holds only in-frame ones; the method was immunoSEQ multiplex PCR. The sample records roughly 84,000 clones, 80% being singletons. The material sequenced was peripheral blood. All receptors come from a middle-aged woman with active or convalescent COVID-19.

CDR3: CSGEGQSETQYF. DNA of the CDR3: TGCAGCGGGGAAGGACAGTCGGAGACCCAGTACTTC. The chain employs TRBV29-1 and TRBJ2-5; a possible D gene is TRBD1 (6 bases). The CDR3 has 12 residues. Between the trimmed V and J ends, which lost 7 bases and 5 bases, there was a span of 14 bases. Germline lookup yields CDR1 SQVTM and CDR2 ANQGSEA.

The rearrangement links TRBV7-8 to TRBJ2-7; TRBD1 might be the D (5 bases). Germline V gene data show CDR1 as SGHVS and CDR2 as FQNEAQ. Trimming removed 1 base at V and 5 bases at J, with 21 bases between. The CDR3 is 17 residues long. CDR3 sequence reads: CASSLEGVLGVYDEQYF. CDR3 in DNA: TGTGCCAGCAGCTTAGAAGGTGTCTTAGGGGTGTACGACGAGCAGTACTTC.

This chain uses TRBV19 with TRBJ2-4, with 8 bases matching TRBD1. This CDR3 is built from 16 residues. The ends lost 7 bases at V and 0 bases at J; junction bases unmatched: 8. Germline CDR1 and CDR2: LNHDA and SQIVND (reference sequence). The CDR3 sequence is CASMLGTGLAKNIQYF. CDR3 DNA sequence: TGTGCCAGTATGCTCGGGACAGGACTAGCCAAAAACATTCAGTACTTC.